The rows below give T cell receptor beta chains drawn from one sample of a study of cytomegalovirus exposure and HLA in healthy donors. Data came from immunoSEQ multiplex PCR; TCRdb stores just in-frame clones and leaves some out. The sample carries about 140,000 clones, about four fifths recorded once. The sequenced material came from PBMCs. Receptors were obtained from a man aged 25 to 45 in good health and CMV-seronegative. Each CDR3 is given with its conserved first and last residue. D genes are given only for firm matches. Size is stated for part of the rows, as once, few or many counts, or as a class when the clone is expanded.

>TRBJ2-5|NA|NA|TRBV9
CASSVGGGRDETQYF
TGTGCCAGCAGCGTAGGGGGGGGCAGGGACGAGACCCAGTACTTC
>TRBJ1-5|once|TRBD1|TRBV5-1
CASSPGTGDSNQPQHF
TGCGCCAGCAGCCCCGGGACAGGGGATAGCAATCAGCCCCAGCATTTT
>TRBJ2-5|NA|TRBD2|TRBV6-1
CASGKRGGETQYF
TGTGCCAGCGGAAAGCGGGGGGGAGAGACCCAGTACTTC
>TRBJ2-2|once|TRBD1|TRBV5-1
CASSLGQGFTGELFF
TGCGCCAGCAGCCTGGGACAGGGGTTCACCGGGGAGCTGTTTTTT
>TRBJ1-2|NA|TRBD1|TRBV5-6
CASSTPGGTGGAGYGYTF
TGTGCCAGCAGCACCCCGGGGGGGACAGGGGGCGCGGGCTATGGCTACACCTTC
>TRBJ1-1|NA|NA|TRBV10-3
CAISGVLNTEAFF
TGTGCCATTTCAGGGGTCCTGAACACTGAAGCTTTCTTT
>TRBJ1-2|NA|NA|TRBV6-1
CASSDFTGNYGYTF
TGTGCCAGCAGTGACTTCACAGGAAACTATGGCTACACCTTC
>TRBJ2-5|NA|TRBD1|TRBV4-1
CASSHPGQGAGETQYF
TGCGCCAGCAGCCACCCAGGACAGGGGGCCGGAGAGACCCAGTACTTC
>TRBJ2-2|NA|NA|TRBV7-9
CASSSLDSTGELFF
TGTGCCAGCAGCTCCCTCGACTCTACCGGGGAGCTGTTTTTT
>TRBJ2-3|NA|NA|TRBV9
CASSVAPSAGWNTQYF
TGTGCCAGCAGCGTAGCCCCCTCGGCAGGGTGGAATACGCAGTATTTT
>TRBJ2-7|NA|TRBD2|TRBV7-9
CASCLSGRREQYF
TGTGCCAGCTGCTTGAGCGGGAGGAGAGAGCAGTACTTC
>TRBJ2-1|once|NA|TRBV5-1
CASSSPTGDNEQFF
TGCGCCAGCAGCTCCCCAACAGGAGACAATGAGCAGTTCTTC
>TRBJ2-5|NA|NA|TRBV7-9
CASSLLMGATETQYF
TGTGCCAGCAGCTTACTTATGGGGGCCACAGAGACCCAGTACTTC
>TRBJ2-3|NA|NA|TRBV5-4
CASGNTDTQYF
TGTGCCAGCGGCAACACAGATACGCAGTATTTT
>TRBJ1-5|NA|TRBD1|TRBV6-6
CASNFRGQDQPQHF
TGTGCCAGCAATTTCAGGGGGCAGGATCAGCCCCAGCATTTT
>TRBJ1-6|NA|NA|TRBV6-5
CASSYIGNSPLNF
TGTGCCAGCAGTTACATCGGGAATTCACCCCTCAACTTT
>TRBJ2-6|NA|NA|TRBV5-6
CASSLTEAGANVLTF
TGTGCCAGCAGCTTAACGGAGGCTGGGGCCAACGTCCTGACTTTC
>TRBJ2-5|NA|NA|TRBV6-1
CASSESQSRLAGETQYF
TGTGCCAGCAGTGAATCCCAGTCCAGGCTAGCAGGAGAGACCCAGTACTTC
>TRBJ1-5|NA|NA|TRBV10-3
CAISEWGDAPQPQHF
TGTGCCATCAGTGAGTGGGGGGACGCACCTCAGCCCCAGCATTTT
>TRBJ1-5|NA|NA|TRBV27
CASSFNPPTGLQHF
TGTGCCAGCAGTTTTAATCCCCCAACAGGTCTCCAGCATTTT
>TRBJ2-7|NA|TRBD2|TRBV27
CASSYLTSGFTSSYEQYF
TGTGCCAGCAGTTATCTGACTAGCGGTTTTACGAGCTCCTACGAGCAGTACTTC
>TRBJ2-5|NA|TRBD1|TRBV6-6
CASSSEGTGAKTQYF
TGTGCCAGCAGCTCCGAGGGAACAGGGGCGAAGACCCAGTACTTC
>TRBJ1-2|few|TRBD1|TRBV5-1
CASSSQGTGEGYTF
TGCGCCAGCAGCTCTCAAGGGACAGGGGAAGGCTACACCTTC
>TRBJ2-3|NA|TRBD1|TRBV10-1
CASRPGQGSTDTQYF
TGCGCCAGCAGGCCGGGACAGGGGTCGACAGATACGCAGTATTTT
>TRBJ2-3|few|TRBD1|TRBV6-6
CASSSRDSRTDTQYF
TGTGCCAGCAGTTCCCGGGACAGTCGCACAGATACGCAGTATTTT
>TRBJ2-1|NA|TRBD2|TRBV19
CASSKGLAGNEQFF
TGTGCCAGTAGTAAGGGACTAGCGGGAAATGAGCAGTTCTTC
>TRBJ2-7|few|NA|TRBV11-2
CASSLVWRLSSYEQYF
TGTGCCAGCAGCTTAGTGTGGCGGCTAAGCTCCTACGAGCAGTACTTC
>TRBJ2-7|NA|TRBD1|TRBV6-1
CASSQPGQTYEQYF
TGTGCCAGCAGTCAACCGGGACAGACCTACGAGCAGTACTTC
>TRBJ2-7|NA|TRBD2|TRBV10-1
CASSEWLAESYEQYF
TGCGCCAGCAGTGAGTGGCTAGCGGAGTCCTACGAGCAGTACTTC
>TRBJ2-3|NA|TRBD2|TRBV19
CASSGVVKRETVTDTQYF
TGTGCCAGTAGTGGGGTTGTGAAGCGGGAGACAGTCACAGATACGCAGTATTTT
>TRBJ2-3|NA|TRBD2|TRBV27
CASRLAGGGDTQYF
TGTGCCAGCCGACTAGCGGGAGGCGGCGATACGCAGTATTTT
>TRBJ2-7|NA|NA|TRBV7-8
CASSLVWAGLVYYEQYF
TGTGCCAGCAGCTTAGTGTGGGCAGGACTGGTATACTACGAGCAGTACTTC
>TRBJ1-2|NA|NA|TRBV15
CATRGGGYGYTF
TGTGCCACCAGAGGGGGGGGTTATGGCTACACCTTC
>TRBJ1-1|few|TRBD1|TRBV6-5
CASQLGGDRGTEAFF
TGTGCCAGCCAACTGGGCGGGGACAGGGGCACTGAAGCTTTCTTT
>TRBJ2-5|NA|TRBD2|TRBV28
CASSSLLDPGLASTGAQYF
TGTGCCAGCAGTTCCCTTCTGGATCCGGGACTAGCGAGTACCGGGGCCCAGTACTTC
>TRBJ1-2|NA|NA|TRBV28
CASSPHLADEYGYTF
TGTGCCAGCAGTCCCCACTTGGCGGATGAGTATGGCTACACCTTC
>TRBJ1-1|NA|NA|TRBV9
CASSVGSRGLTEAFF
TGTGCCAGCAGCGTAGGGAGTAGAGGGTTAACTGAAGCTTTCTTT
>TRBJ2-7|few|TRBD2|TRBV5-6
CASSLPGRLLNIQPYEQYF
TGTGCCAGCAGCTTGCCCGGGAGGTTACTTAACATCCAACCCTACGAGCAGTACTTC
>TRBJ2-7|NA|NA|TRBV6-5
CASSYRFPDSYEQYF
TGTGCCAGCAGTTACCGTTTTCCCGACAGCTACGAGCAGTACTTC
>TRBJ1-4|few|TRBD1|TRBV7-6
CASSSSRVRGRNEKLFF
TGTGCCAGCAGCTCTTCGAGGGTCAGGGGGCGGAATGAAAAACTGTTTTTT
>TRBJ1-3|NA|NA|TRBV5-6
CASSFTTGPSGNTIYF
TGTGCCAGCAGCTTTACCACAGGACCCTCTGGAAACACCATATATTTT